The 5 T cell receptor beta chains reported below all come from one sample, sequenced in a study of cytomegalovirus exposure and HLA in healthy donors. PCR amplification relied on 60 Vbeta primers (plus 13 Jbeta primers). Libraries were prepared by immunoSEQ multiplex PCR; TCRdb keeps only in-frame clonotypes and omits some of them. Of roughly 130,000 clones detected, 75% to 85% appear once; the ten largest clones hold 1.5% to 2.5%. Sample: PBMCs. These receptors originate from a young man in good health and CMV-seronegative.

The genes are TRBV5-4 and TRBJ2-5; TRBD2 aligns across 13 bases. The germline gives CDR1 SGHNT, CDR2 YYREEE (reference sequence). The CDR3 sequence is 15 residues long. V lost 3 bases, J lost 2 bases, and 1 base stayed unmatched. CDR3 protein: CASSWTSGGQETQYF. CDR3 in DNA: TGTGCCAGCAGCTGGACTAGCGGGGGACAAGAGACCCAGTACTTC.

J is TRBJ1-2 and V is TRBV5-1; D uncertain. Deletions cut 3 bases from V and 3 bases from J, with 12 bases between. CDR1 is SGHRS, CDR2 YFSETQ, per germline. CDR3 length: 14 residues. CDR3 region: CASSSTLPDYGYTF. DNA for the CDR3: TGCGCCAGCAGCTCCACCCTACCGGACTATGGCTACACCTTC.

CDR3 sequence reads: CATSRDRGSTYEQYV. CDR3 coding DNA: TGTGCCACCAGCAGAGACAGGGGGAGTACCTACGAGCAGTACGTC. The V gene is TRBV15, the J gene TRBJ2-7; 7 nucleotides align to TRBD1. CDR3 length equals 15 residues. V trimming: 0 bases; J trimming: 2 bases; junction bases outside the gene matches: 4. Germline lookup yields CDR1 LNHNV and CDR2 YYDKDF (reference sequence).

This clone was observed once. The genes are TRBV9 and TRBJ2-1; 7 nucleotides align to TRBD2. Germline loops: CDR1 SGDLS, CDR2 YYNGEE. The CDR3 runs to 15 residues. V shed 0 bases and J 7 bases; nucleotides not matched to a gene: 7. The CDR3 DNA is TGTGCCAGCAGCGTAGCTGTAGCGGGTCCGAATGAGCAGTTCTTC. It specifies CASSVAVAGPNEQFF.

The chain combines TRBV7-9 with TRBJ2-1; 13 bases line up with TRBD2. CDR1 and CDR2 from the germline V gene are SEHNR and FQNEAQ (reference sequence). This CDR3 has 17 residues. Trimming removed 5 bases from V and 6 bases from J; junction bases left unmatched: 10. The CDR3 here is CASSPGLAGVISNEQFF. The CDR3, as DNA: TGTGCCAGCAGCCCCGGACTAGCGGGAGTCATAAGCAATGAGCAGTTCTTC.